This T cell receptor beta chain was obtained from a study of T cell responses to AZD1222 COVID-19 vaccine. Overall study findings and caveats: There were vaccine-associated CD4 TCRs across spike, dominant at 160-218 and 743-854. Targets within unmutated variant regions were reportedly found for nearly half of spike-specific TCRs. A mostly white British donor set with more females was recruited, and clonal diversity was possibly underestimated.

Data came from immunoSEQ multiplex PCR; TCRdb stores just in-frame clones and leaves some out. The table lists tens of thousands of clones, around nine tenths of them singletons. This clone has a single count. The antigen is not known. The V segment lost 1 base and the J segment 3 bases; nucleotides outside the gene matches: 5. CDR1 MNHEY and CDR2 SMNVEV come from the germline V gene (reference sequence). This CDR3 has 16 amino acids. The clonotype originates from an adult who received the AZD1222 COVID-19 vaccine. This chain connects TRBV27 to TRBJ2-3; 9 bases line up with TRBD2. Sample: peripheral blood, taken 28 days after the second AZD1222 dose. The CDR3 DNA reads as TGTGCCAGCAGTTTATATGCGGGGGGGCTGACAGATACGCAGTATTTT. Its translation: CASSLYAGGLTDTQYF.